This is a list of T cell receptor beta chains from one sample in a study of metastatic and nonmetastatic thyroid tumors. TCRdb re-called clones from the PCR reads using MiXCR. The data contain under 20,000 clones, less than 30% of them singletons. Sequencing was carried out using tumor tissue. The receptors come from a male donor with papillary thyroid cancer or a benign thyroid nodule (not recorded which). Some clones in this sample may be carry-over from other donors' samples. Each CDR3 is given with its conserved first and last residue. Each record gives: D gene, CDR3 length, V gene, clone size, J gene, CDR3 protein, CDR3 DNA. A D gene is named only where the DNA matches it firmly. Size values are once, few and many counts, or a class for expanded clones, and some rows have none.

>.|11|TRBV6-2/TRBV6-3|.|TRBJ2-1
CACSGSAVQFF
TGTGCCTGCAGTGGGTCGGCCGTGCAGTTCTTC
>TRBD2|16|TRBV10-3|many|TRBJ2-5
CAISEPERELKETQYF
TGTGCCATCAGTGAGCCTGAGCGGGAGTTGAAAGAGACCCAGTACTTC
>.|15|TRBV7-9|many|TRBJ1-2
CASSLSLGDIHGYTF
TGTGCCAGCAGCTTAAGCTTGGGGGACATCCATGGCTACACCTTC
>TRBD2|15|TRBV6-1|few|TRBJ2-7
CASRAFSGETYEQYF
TGTGCCAGCAGAGCGTTTAGCGGGGAAACCTACGAGCAGTACTTC
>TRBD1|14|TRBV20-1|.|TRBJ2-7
CSASGQGPTYEQYF
TGCAGTGCTTCCGGACAGGGCCCGACCTACGAGCAGTACTTC
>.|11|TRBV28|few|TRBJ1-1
CASSRNTEAFF
TGTGCCAGCAGCAGGAACACTGAAGCTTTCTTT
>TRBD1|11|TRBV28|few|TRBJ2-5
CASLKTGAQYF
TGTGCCAGCCTAAAGACAGGGGCACAGTACTTC
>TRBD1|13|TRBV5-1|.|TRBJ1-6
CASSRDRDSPLHF
TGCGCCAGCAGTCGGGACAGGGACTCACCCCTCCACTTT
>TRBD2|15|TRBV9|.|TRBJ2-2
CASTRSGRVVRELFF
TGTGCCAGCACCCGTAGCGGGAGGGTTGTCCGGGAGCTGTTTTTT
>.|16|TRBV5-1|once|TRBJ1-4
CSSSLGQVAGREKLFF
TGCTCCAGCAGCTTAGGGCAGGTGGCAGGTCGTGAAAAACTCTTTTTT
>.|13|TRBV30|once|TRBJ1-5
CAWTADSNQPQHF
TGTGCCTGGACAGCCGATAGCAATCAGCCCCAGCATTTT
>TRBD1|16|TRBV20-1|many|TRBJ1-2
CSATPMGQYYYYGYTF
TGCAGTGCTACTCCTATGGGACAGTATTATTACTATGGCTACACCTTC
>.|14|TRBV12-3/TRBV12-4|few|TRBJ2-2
CANSFGTSAGELFF
TGTGCCAACAGTTTCGGGACCAGCGCCGGGGAGCTGTTTTTT
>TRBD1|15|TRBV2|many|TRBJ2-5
CASRIRQGARETQYF
TGTGCCAGCAGGATCCGACAGGGGGCCCGGGAGACCCAGTACTTC
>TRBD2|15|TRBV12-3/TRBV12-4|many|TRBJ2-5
CASSLAGGRKETQYF
TGTGCCAGCAGTCTAGCGGGGGGGCGAAAAGAGACCCAGTACTTC